This T cell receptor beta chain comes out of a study of CD8+ T cells in alopecia areata. For the study at large: The tofacitinib course ran for 6 to 18 months and was followed by 6 months off drug.

cDNA reverse transcribed from extracted RNA served as the sequencing template. Data came from immunoSEQ multiplex PCR; TCRdb stores just in-frame clones and leaves some out. The table has 10,000 to 15,000 clones, around three fifths seen once. Alopecia areata patients provided lesional scalp punch biopsies and peripheral blood, both collected for the study. V lost 6 bases, J lost 2 bases, and 5 bases lay in between. The CDR3 is made up of 11 amino acids. The rearrangement links TRBV23-1 to TRBJ2-7, with no clear D. TRBV23-1 is sorted into the ORF group, with uncertain function. The TCR sequence derives from a human donor with alopecia areata. Sequencing was performed on skin. The CDR3 DNA follows: TGCGCCAGCAGGTTTCCCTACGAGCAGTACTTC. Translation gives CASRFPYEQYF.